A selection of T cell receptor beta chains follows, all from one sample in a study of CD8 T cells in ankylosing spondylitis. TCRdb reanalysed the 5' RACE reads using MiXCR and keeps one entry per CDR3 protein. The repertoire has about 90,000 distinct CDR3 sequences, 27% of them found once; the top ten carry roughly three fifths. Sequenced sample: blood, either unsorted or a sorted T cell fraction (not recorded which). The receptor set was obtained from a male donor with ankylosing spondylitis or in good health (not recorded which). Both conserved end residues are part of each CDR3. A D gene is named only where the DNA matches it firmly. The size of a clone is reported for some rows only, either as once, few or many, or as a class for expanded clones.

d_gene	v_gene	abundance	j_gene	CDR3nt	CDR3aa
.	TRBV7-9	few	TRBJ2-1	TGTGCCAGCAGCTTAGGGACCGAAACGGCGTGGTTCTTC	CASSLGTETAWFF
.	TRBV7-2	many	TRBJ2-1	TGTGCCAGCAGCTTACGATTAAACAATGAGCAGTTCTTC	CASSLRLNNEQFF
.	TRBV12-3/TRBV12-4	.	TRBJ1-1	TGTGCCAGCAGTTTGGCAGGAGCTGAAGCTTTCTTT	CASSLAGAEAFF
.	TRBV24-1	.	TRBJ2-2	TGTGCCACCAGTCCGGCAAACGCGAACACCGGGGAGCTGTTTTTT	CATSPANANTGELFF
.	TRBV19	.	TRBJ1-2	TGTGCCAGTAGTATAGATCCCCTGAATCCGCACTATGGCTACACCTTC	CASSIDPLNPHYGYTF
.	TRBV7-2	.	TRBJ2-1	TGTGCCAGCAGTTACGGCGTGGGAGTTGGCTATGAGCAGTTCTTC	CASSYGVGVGYEQFF
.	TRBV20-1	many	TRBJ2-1	TGCAGTGCTAGAATCCAGGTAGCGTCCCGATCGGAGTTCTTC	CSARIQVASRSEFF
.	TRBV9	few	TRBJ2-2	TGTGCCAGCAGCGAGGGGGAGTGGGGATACACCGGGGAGCTGTTTTTT	CASSEGEWGYTGELFF
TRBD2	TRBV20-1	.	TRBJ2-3	TGCAGTGCCCCCTCGGCGGGAGCGACAGATACGCAGTATTTT	CSAPSAGATDTQYF
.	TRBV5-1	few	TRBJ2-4	TGCGCCAGCAGCTCCCGGCGGGAAAACATTCAGTACTTC	CASSSRRENIQYF
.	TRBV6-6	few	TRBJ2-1	TGTGCCAGCAGTTACTCAGTAGATGAGCAGTTCTTC	CASSYSVDEQFF
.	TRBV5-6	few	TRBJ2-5	TGTGCCAGCAGCTTGGTGAGTGGGCGGGAAGAGACCCAGTACTTC	CASSLVSGREETQYF
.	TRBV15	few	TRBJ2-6	TGTGCCACCAGCAGAGATCTCGGTCCTGGGGCCAACGTCCTGACTTTC	CATSRDLGPGANVLTF
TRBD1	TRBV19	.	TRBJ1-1	TGTGCCAGTAGTATATCGCAACAGGGGTGCACTGAAGCTTTCTTT	CASSISQQGCTEAFF
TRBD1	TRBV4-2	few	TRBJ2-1	TGTGCCAGCAGCCAAGTCGGGACAGGGTTTTACAATGAGCAGTTCTTC	CASSQVGTGFYNEQFF
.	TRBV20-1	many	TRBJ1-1	TGCAGTGCTAGAGATCATGGAGACCCGAACTTGAACACTGAAGCTTTCTTT	CSARDHGDPNLNTEAFF
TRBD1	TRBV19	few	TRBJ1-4	TGTGCCAGCACCGGGACAGGGGACTCCGAAAAACTGTTTTTT	CASTGTGDSEKLFF
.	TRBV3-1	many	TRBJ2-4	TGTGCCAGCAGTCGGTTCGGCTTGAAAAACATTCAGTACTTC	CASSRFGLKNIQYF
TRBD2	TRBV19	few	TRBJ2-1	TGTGCCAGTAGTATCTTTTCTACTAGCGGTCCATACAATGAGCAGTTCTTC	CASSIFSTSGPYNEQFF
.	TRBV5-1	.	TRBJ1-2	TGCGCCAGCAGCTTGGTAGGGGCTCATGGCTACACCTTC	CASSLVGAHGYTF
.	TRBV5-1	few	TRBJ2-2	TGCGCCAGCAGCTTGGCCAGTACAGGTTTCACCGGGGAGCTGTTTTTT	CASSLASTGFTGELFF
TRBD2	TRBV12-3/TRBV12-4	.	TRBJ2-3	TGTGCCACCTCTAGCGGCCAACATGGGGATACGCAGTATTTT	CATSSGQHGDTQYF
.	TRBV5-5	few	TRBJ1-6	TGTGCCAGCAGCTGGGCTGGAGAATCGTACTCACCCCTCCACTTT	CASSWAGESYSPLHF
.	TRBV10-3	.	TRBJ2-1	TGTGCCATCACGCCCGGGGACACCGTAGACAATGAGCAGTTCTTC	CAITPGDTVDNEQFF
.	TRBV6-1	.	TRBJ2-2	TGTGCCAGCAGGACTTATAGATACACCGGGGAGCTGTTTTTT	CASRTYRYTGELFF
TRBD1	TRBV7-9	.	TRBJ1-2	TGTGCCAGCAGCCCCTCCGGGACAGATCACTATGGCTACACCTTC	CASSPSGTDHYGYTF
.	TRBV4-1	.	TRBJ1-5	TGCGCCAGCAGCCAGGGGGGACTCCAGAATCAGCCCCAGCATTTT	CASSQGGLQNQPQHF
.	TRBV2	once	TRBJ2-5	TGTGCCAGCAGTAGTAGGGTCCCTGAGACCCAGTACTTC	CASSSRVPETQYF
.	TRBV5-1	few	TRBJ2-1	TGCGCCAGCAGCTTGGATGGCAGGCACAATGAGCAGTTCTTC	CASSLDGRHNEQFF
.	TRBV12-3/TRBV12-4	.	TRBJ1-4	TGTGCCAGCAGCCACCGGTCAGGAAAGAATGAAAAACTGTTTTTT	CASSHRSGKNEKLFF
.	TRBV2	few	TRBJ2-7	TGTGCCAGCGGCCCCCCAGGCACGCTTACCTACGAGCAGTACTTC	CASGPPGTLTYEQYF
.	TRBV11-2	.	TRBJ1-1	TGTGCCAGCCTTACCGGGTGGTCAGAGATGAACACTGAAGCTTTCTTT	CASLTGWSEMNTEAFF
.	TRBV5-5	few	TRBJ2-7	TGTGCCAGCAGCTCACGGGACACCAATTACGAGCAGTACTTC	CASSSRDTNYEQYF
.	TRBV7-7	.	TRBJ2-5	TGTGCCACCGACCCAGGGGAAGAGACCCAGTACTTC	CATDPGEETQYF
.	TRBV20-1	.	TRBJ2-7	TGCAGTGCTACGAGGGTCACCCGCGCCTCCTACGAGCAGTACTTC	CSATRVTRASYEQYF
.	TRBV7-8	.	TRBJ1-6	TGTGCCAGCAGCTCAGAAGGGAAATCACCCCTCCACTTT	CASSSEGKSPLHF
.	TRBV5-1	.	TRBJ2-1	TGCGCCAGCAGCTTCATAGGGACGGAATACAATGAGCAGTTCTTC	CASSFIGTEYNEQFF
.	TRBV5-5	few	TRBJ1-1	TGTGCCAGCACCCTTAGGGTCCGAGGGACTGAAGCTTTCTTT	CASTLRVRGTEAFF
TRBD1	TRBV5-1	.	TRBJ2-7	TGCGCCAGCAGCTTGGGACAGGGGAGATCCTACGAGCAGTACTTC	CASSLGQGRSYEQYF
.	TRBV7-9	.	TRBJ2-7	TGTGCCAGCAGCCCCCTGGGGCAGATTTCCTACGAGCAGTACTTC	CASSPLGQISYEQYF
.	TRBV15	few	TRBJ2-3	TGTGCCACCAGCAGAGATCCTGGAGATACGCAGTATTTT	CATSRDPGDTQYF
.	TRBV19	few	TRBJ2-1	TGTGCCAGTAGTATAGGCGATAACCAGGGGAATGAGCAGTTCTTC	CASSIGDNQGNEQFF
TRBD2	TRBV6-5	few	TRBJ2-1	TGTGCCAGCAGTCAACTCGGGGGGGCCCCTTACAATGAGCAGTTCTTC	CASSQLGGAPYNEQFF
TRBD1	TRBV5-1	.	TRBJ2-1	TGCGCCAGCAGCACCGGGAACAGGGGGGCCTACAATGAGCAGTTCTTC	CASSTGNRGAYNEQFF
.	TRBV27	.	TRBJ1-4	TGTGCCAGCAGCAGGGCCCACAGGGCAACTAATGAAAAACTGTTTTTT	CASSRAHRATNEKLFF
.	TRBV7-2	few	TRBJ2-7	TGTGCCAGCAGCTTAGCCGACGGTTACGAGTGGCAGTACTTC	CASSLADGYEWQYF
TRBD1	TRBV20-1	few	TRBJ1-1	TGCAGTGCTAGAGGTACAGGGGGCATGGTCACTGAAGCTTTCTTT	CSARGTGGMVTEAFF
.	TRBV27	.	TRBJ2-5	TGTGCCAGCAGCCATCCGGGGAGGAGTAATCAAGAGACCCAGTACTTC	CASSHPGRSNQETQYF
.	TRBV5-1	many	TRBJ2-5	TGCGCCAGCAGCTTGGTTGCAGGGGAAGAGACCCAGTACTTC	CASSLVAGEETQYF
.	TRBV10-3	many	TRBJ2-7	TGTGCCATCAGGGGCGAATCCTACGAGCAGTACTTC	CAIRGESYEQYF
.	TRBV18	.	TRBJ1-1	TGTGCCAGCTCACCAAGGGAATCCACTGAAGCTTTCTTT	CASSPRESTEAFF
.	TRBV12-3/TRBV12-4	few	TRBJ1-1	TGTGCCAGCAGTTCGGACAGCTCATCGAGGGCTTTCTTT	CASSSDSSSRAFF
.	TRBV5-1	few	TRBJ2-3	TGCGCCAGCAGCTTGGCCGGACAGCGGACAGATACGCAGTATTTT	CASSLAGQRTDTQYF
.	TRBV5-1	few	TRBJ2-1	TGCGCCAGCAGCTTGGAGGGGGTGACTGAGCAGTTCTTC	CASSLEGVTEQFF
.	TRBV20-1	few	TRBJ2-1	TGCAGTGCTAGTTCACCGGGCCCCCCTATCTCCTACAATGAGCAGTTCTTC	CSASSPGPPISYNEQFF